This T cell receptor (beta chain) emerged from a study of T cell responses to AZD1222 COVID-19 vaccine. The length of the CDR3 is 14 residues. V was pared by 4 bases and J by 1 base, with 3 bases of the junction left unmatched. From germline, CDR1 is SGHTS and CDR2 YDEGEE. Produced via immunoSEQ multiplex PCR; TCRdb's table is partial and in-frame only. In the table there are around 50,000 clones, 70% to 90% of which are singletons. J is TRBJ2-7 and V is TRBV5-8; 9 nucleotides match TRBD1. The TCR was taken from an adult who received the AZD1222 COVID-19 vaccine. The sequences come from peripheral blood, collected 28 days after the second AZD1222 dose. CDR3 protein: CASSRDRASYEQYF. CDR3 sequence (DNA): TGTGCCAGCAGCCGGGACAGGGCTTCCTACGAGCAGTACTTC.